This T cell receptor (beta chain) was identified during a study of beta chain features in type 1 diabetes. General observations from the study: Among patients with Type 1 diabetes, TCRB CDR3s were moderately but significantly shorter in every one of the four CD4+ subsets. A potential PCR bias toward shorter templates would be equal in patient and control samples.

The CDR3 is 12 amino acids. Per germline, CDR1 SGHTA and CDR2 FQGTGA. Trimming left V 5 bases short and J 9 bases short, with 11 bases between. Of note for this clone: As yet, its antigen is unknown.

Cells sorted by CD45RO/CCR7/CD25/CD127/CD95/CD27 comprised CD4+ naive, central memory, regulatory and stem cell-like memory cells. cDNA synthesis used the whole RNA isolate, giving expressed TCRB sequences. The assay was immunoSEQ multiplex PCR, and TCRdb's table has in-frame clones only and misses some. The data contain around 400,000 clones, around 12% of them singletons. This clonotype was obtained from a man between 18 and 35 years old in good health. The rearrangement joins TRBV7-3 to TRBJ2-1; D ambiguous. Sequencing input: naive CD4+ T cells from blood. The chain's CDR3 is CASSPANAEQFF. CDR3 DNA: TGTGCCAGCAGCCCCGCGAACGCTGAGCAGTTCTTC.